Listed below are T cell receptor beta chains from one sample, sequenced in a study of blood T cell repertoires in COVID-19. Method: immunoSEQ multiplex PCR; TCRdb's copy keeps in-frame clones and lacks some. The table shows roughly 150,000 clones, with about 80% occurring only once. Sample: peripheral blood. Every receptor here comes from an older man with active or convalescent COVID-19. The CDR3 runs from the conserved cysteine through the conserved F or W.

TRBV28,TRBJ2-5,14,CASSLLRSGETQYF
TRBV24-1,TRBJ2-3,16,CATSDRTGRDTDTQYF
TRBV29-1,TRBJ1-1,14,CSVADRAMNTEAFF
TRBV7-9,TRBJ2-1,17,CASSLVLGANSYNEQFF
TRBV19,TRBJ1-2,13,CAKPRTGYYGYTF
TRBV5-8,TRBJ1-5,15,CASSWAGTMNQPQHF
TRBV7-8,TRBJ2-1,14,CASSTRQALGEQFF
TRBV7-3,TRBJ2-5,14,CASSLRASQETQYF
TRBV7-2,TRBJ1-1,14,CASSSRQGHTEAFF
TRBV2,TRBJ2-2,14,CASKWGGGSGELFF
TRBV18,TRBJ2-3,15,CASSAGTPGADTQYF
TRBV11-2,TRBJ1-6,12,CASSLTSSPLHF
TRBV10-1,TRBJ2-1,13,CASSDGSYNEQFF
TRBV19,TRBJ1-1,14,CASMTGWMNTEAFF
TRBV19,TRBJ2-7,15,CASSLRQGLSYEQYF
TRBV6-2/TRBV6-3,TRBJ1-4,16,CASSSGQTTWGEKLFF
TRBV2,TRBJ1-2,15,CASRGGAGGFRGYTF
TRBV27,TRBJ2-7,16,CASSPKTDRRAYEQYF
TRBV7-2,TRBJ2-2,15,CASSGYYSNTGELFF
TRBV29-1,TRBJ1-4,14,CSAYTGATNEKLFF
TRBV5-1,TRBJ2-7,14,CASSPPTSTYEQYF
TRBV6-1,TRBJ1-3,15,CASSEGIGGGNTIYF
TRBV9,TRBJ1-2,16,CASSADRDRGHSGYTF
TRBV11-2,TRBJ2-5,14,CASSARATEETQYF
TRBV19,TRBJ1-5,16,CASSMLPGQPNQPQHF
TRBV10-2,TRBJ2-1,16,CATRSGSGSSYNEQFF
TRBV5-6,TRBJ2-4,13,CASSPADRNIQYF
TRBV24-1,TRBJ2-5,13,CATSDGAQETQYF